Presented here are 28 T cell receptor beta chains from one specimen sequenced in a study of blood T cell repertoires in COVID-19. Clones were sequenced by immunoSEQ multiplex PCR, and TCRdb holds only the in-frame ones, with some missing. The sample yields some 83,000 clones, roughly nine tenths seen once. Sequenced: peripheral blood. The receptors stem from a man between 45 and 60 years old with acute or convalescent COVID-19.

The rearrangement links TRBV6-7 to TRBJ1-1; D not certain. TRBV6-7 is treated as an ORF (open reading frame) with a function not yet certain. With 6 bases removed from V and 1 base from J, the gap between germline ends came to 12 bases. The CDR3 length is 14 residues. CDR3 in DNA: TGTGCCAGCAGCCGAGGGATGAGGAACACTGAAGCTTTCTTT. This codes for CASSRGMRNTEAFF.

The chain employs TRBV28 and TRBJ2-7, with TRBD2 as a possible D gene (7 bases). Per the germline V gene, CDR1 is MDHEN and CDR2 is SYDVKM. Trimming stripped 3 bases from V and 6 bases from J, with 15 bases between. The CDR3 loop spans 14 amino acids. The DNA of the CDR3 is TGTGCCAGCAGTTTCTGGAGGGGGGGGAGCGAGCAGTACTTC. Amino acid sequence: CASSFWRGGSEQYF.

The J gene is TRBJ1-3, the V gene TRBV6-2 or TRBV6-3; no clear D gene. The CDR3 totals 13 residues. Per germline, CDR1 MNHEY and CDR2 SVGEGT. V was shortened by 5 bases and J by 4 bases, with 9 bases between the two germline ends. CDR3 sequence (DNA): TGTGCCAGCAGTACGGACTTGGGAAACACCATATATTTT. It codes for CASSTDLGNTIYF.

This clone was recorded only once. The V call is TRBV28, the J call TRBJ1-4, with a weak D call TRBD1 (6 bases). V lost 5 bases and J lost 8, with 15 bases in between. Germline assignment: CDR1 MDHEN and CDR2 SYDVKM. The CDR3 length is 14 residues. This CDR3 reads CASSEGVGGEKLFF. CDR3 sequence (DNA): TGTGCCAGCAGTGAGGGGGTAGGGGGAGAAAAACTGTTTTTT.

The chain links TRBV5-4 to TRBJ2-3, with a weak D call TRBD1 (6 bases). V lost 2 bases, J lost 0 bases, and 19 bases lay in between. The CDR3 runs 18 residues. Germline assignment: CDR1 SGHNT and CDR2 YYREEE (reference sequence). The CDR3 protein is CASSLGTPRTSSTDTQYF. The CDR3, as DNA: TGTGCCAGCAGCTTAGGGACACCTCGGACCTCTAGCACAGATACGCAGTATTTT.

The chain is built from TRBV5-8 and TRBJ2-3; 8 bases map to TRBD1. This CDR3 has 16 residues. The J segment lost 3 bases and the V segment lost 7 bases, leaving 13 bases of the junction unmatched. Germline V gene lookup returns CDR1 SGHTS and CDR2 YDEGEE. The CDR3 coding sequence is TGTGCCAGCTCTAACCCGGACAGGGAAGCGACAGATACGCAGTATTTT. Translated, it gives CASSNPDREATDTQYF.

Comments on this clone: The junction departs from the called germline gene at one end, perhaps through a read error. The chain is built from TRBV7-9 and TRBJ1-1; 12 nucleotides align to TRBD1. In germline, CDR1 is SEHNR, CDR2 FQNEAQ (reference sequence). The CDR3 length is 12 residues. The chain's CDR3 is CASSIRDRGHLF. The DNA for the CDR3 is TGTGCCAGCAGCATCCGGGACAGGGGGCACCTCTTT.

The chain is built from TRBV13 and TRBJ2-5; 8 bases are shared with TRBD1. V lost 5 bases and J lost 4; bases outside the gene matches: 9. Looked up from germline, CDR1 is PRHDT and CDR2 is FYEKMQ (reference sequence). CDR3 length: 15 amino acids. The DNA of the CDR3 is TGTGCCAGCAGCGCCCGAACAGGGGGAGCAGAGACCCAGTACTTC. As protein: CASSARTGGAETQYF.

This chain connects TRBV3-1 (or the pseudogene TRBV3-2) to TRBJ2-1; D perhaps matches TRBD2 (5 bases). This CDR3 is built from 15 residues. Germline V CDR1 and CDR2: LGHDT, YNNKEL (reference sequence). V lost 0 bases and J lost 5, with 11 bases in between. CDR3 in DNA: TGTGCCAGCAGCCAAGAGGTCGGGGAACACAATGAGCAGTTCTTC. It specifies CASSQEVGEHNEQFF.

The chain recombines TRBV7-8 with TRBJ2-1; possible D gene TRBD2, 5 bases. V was trimmed by 3 bases and J by 6 bases, leaving 15 bases between them. CDR3 length equals 15 residues. CDR1 and CDR2 from the germline V gene are SGHVS and FQNEAQ. CDR3 sequence (DNA): TGTGCCAGCAGCTTCGGGGATGGGGAAGTCAATGAGCAGTTCTTC. Translation: CASSFGDGEVNEQFF.

In this sample, this clone turned up once. This chain uses TRBV2 with TRBJ1-1; 7 bases fit TRBD1. The CDR3 is 14 amino acids. Germline CDR1 reads SNHLY; CDR2 reads FYNNEI. The trim removed 4 bases at V and 5 bases at J, leaving 7 bases unmatched. The CDR3 DNA reads as TGTGCCAGCAGTGTAACAGGGGCGACGACTGAAGCTTTCTTT. Residues: CASSVTGATTEAFF. The full variable domain, its missing parts supplied by reference TRBV2 and TRBJ1-1, is EPEVTQTPSHQVTQMGQEVILRCVPISNHLYFYWYRQILGQKVEFLVSFYNNEISEKSEIFDDQFSVERPDGSNFTLKIRSTKLEDSAMYFCASSVTGATTEAFFGQGTRLTVV.

This chain links TRBV4-1 with TRBJ1-1; possible D gene TRBD1, 6 bases. Germline values: CDR1 MGHRA, CDR2 YSYEKL. Trimming left V 8 bases short and J 1 base short, with 14 bases between. There are 14 residues in the CDR3. The CDR3 here is CASRHRDTNTEAFF. The CDR3 DNA sequence: TGCGCCAGCCGGCACAGGGATACGAACACTGAAGCTTTCTTT.

The chain combines TRBV11-2 with TRBJ2-1; possible D gene TRBD1, 6 bases. The CDR3 has 16 residues. Trimming cost V 5 bases and J 2 bases, with 16 bases left between them. Germline values: CDR1 SGHAT, CDR2 FQNNGV. The CDR3 loop reads CASSIGQLGAYNEQFF. In nucleotides, the CDR3 is TGTGCCAGCAGCATCGGACAGCTGGGGGCCTACAATGAGCAGTTCTTC.

V gene TRBV18 combines with J gene TRBJ1-1; D gene uncertain. Trimming pared 10 bases from V and 3 bases from J, leaving 15 bases between. From germline, CDR1 is KGHSH and CDR2 LQKENI. The CDR3 contains 13 residues. This chain's CDR3 is CATSGGRDTEAFF. The CDR3, as DNA: TGTGCCACCTCCGGAGGCAGAGACACTGAAGCTTTCTTT.

V is TRBV5-5 and J is TRBJ2-3; 13 bases align to TRBD2. This CDR3 has 15 amino acids. CDR1 SGHKS and CDR2 YYEKEE come from the germline V gene (reference sequence). V dropped 4 bases and J dropped 7; count of bases not matched to a gene: 6. The CDR3 DNA follows: TGTGCCAGCAGCCCCGGACTAGCGGGAGTTCATACGCAGTATTTT. Its protein product is CASSPGLAGVHTQYF.

This clone has just one count. This sequence joins TRBV25-1 and TRBJ1-6; D is ambiguous. V lost 5 bases to trimming and J lost 0 bases, with 8 bases between them. Germline lookup yields CDR1 MGHDK and CDR2 SYGVNS. This CDR3 has 15 amino acids. This chain's CDR3 is CASSRSSSYNSPLHF. As DNA, the CDR3 is TGTGCCAGCAGTCGGTCGAGCTCCTATAATTCACCCCTCCACTTT.

The chain employs TRBV5-1 and TRBJ1-4; D might be TRBD1 (5 bases). CDR1 SGHRS and CDR2 YFSETQ come from the germline V gene. This CDR3 spans 14 amino acids. The V end lost 1 base, the J end lost 4 bases, and 8 bases lay between the germline ends. The CDR3 sequence: CASSLSGGNEKLFF. In DNA form, the CDR3 reads TGCGCCAGCAGCTTGAGCGGGGGTAATGAAAAACTGTTTTTT.

This chain links TRBV30 with TRBJ1-1, with D uncertain. Germline loops: CDR1 GTSNPN, CDR2 SVGIG (reference sequence). This CDR3 region has 13 residues. The ends were cut back, 2 bases at V and 1 base at J, with 8 bases in the middle. The CDR3 protein is CAWSLSTNTEAFF. CDR3 sequence (DNA): TGTGCCTGGAGTTTGAGTACGAACACTGAAGCTTTCTTT.

The V gene is TRBV4-1, the J gene TRBJ2-7, with D possibly TRBD1 on 5 matching bases. Between the trimmed V and J ends, which lost 4 bases and 0 bases, there was a span of 10 bases. CDR3 length equals 14 residues. In germline, CDR1 is MGHRA, CDR2 YSYEKL. The CDR3 reads CASSPQVFSYEQYF. CDR3 DNA sequence: TGCGCCAGCAGCCCACAGGTATTCTCCTACGAGCAGTACTTC.

The chain employs TRBV29-1 and TRBJ2-2; a weak D match, TRBD1 (6 bases). In germline, CDR1 is SQVTM, CDR2 ANQGSEA. The CDR3 runs to 13 residues. The germline V and J ends were trimmed by 6 bases and 4 bases, with 12 bases remaining between them. The CDR3: CSVPGQFTGELFF. CDR3 DNA: TGCAGCGTCCCCGGACAGTTCACCGGGGAGCTGTTTTTT.

The chain employs TRBV7-2 and TRBJ1-6; D is ambiguous. V was pared by 0 bases and J by 6 bases, with 3 bases between. The CDR3 is made up of 13 amino acids. CDR1 and CDR2 from the germline V gene are SGHTA and FQGNSA. CDR3 nucleotides: TGTGCCAGCAGCTTAGCGAGTAATTCACCCCTCCACTTT. This translates into CASSLASNSPLHF. The full variable domain, rest sourced from reference TRBV7-2 and TRBJ1-6, is GAGVSQSPSNKVTEKGKDVELRCDPISGHTALYWYRQSLGQGLEFLIYFQGNSAPDKSGLPSDRFSAERTGGSVSTLTIQRTQQEDSAVYLCASSLASNSPLHFGNGTRLTVT.

This rearrangement joins TRBV5-1 to TRBJ2-2; 7 bases fit TRBD1. Germline trimming cut 4 bases from V and 2 bases from J; bases unmatched to any gene: 5. This CDR3 is built from 15 residues. The germline V gene encodes CDR1 SGHRS and CDR2 YFSETQ. Here the CDR3 reads CASSAGTANTGELFF. CDR3 bases: TGCGCCAGCAGCGCTGGGACAGCCAACACCGGGGAGCTGTTTTTT.

The gene calls are TRBV6-2 or TRBV6-3 and TRBJ2-3; TRBD2 matches at 11 bases. The J segment lost 7 bases and the V segment lost 2 bases, leaving 8 bases of the junction unmatched. This CDR3 spans 16 amino acids. Germline V gene lookup returns CDR1 MNHEY and CDR2 SVGEGT. CDR3 residues: CASSYGLAGGQHTQYF. Here the CDR3 DNA reads TGTGCCAGCAGTTACGGGCTAGCGGGGGGCCAGCATACGCAGTATTTT.

V usage is TRBV5-8 and J usage is TRBJ1-3; no firm D call. The length of the CDR3 is 14 residues. With 2 bases removed from V and 2 bases from J, the gap between germline ends came to 8 bases. Germline CDR1 and CDR2: SGHTS and YDEGEE. The CDR3 region has the DNA TGTGCCAGCAGCTTTGGAGGGACTGGAAACACCATATATTTT. Residues: CASSFGGTGNTIYF.

This clone was found once. The rearrangement uses TRBV28 and TRBJ2-1, with TRBD2 matching 8 bases. J lost 10 bases, V lost 4 bases, and 3 bases had no gene match. There are 12 residues in the CDR3. Germline CDR1 is MDHEN and CDR2 is SYDVKM. For the CDR3, the DNA is TGTGCCAGCAGTTCGGGACTAGTGGAGCAGTTCTTC. Translated: CASSSGLVEQFF.

The sample holds one count of this clone. The rearrangement joins TRBV7-8 to TRBJ2-7; weak D call: TRBD1 (6 bases). V shed 5 bases and J shed 2 bases, with 10 bases lying between them. The germline CDR1 and CDR2 sequences are SGHVS and FQNEAQ. The CDR3 extends over 13 amino acids. CDR3 bases: TGTGCCAGCAGCCCGCGGACAGCCTACGAGCAGTACTTC. Protein product: CASSPRTAYEQYF.

The chain has TRBV4-1 and TRBJ2-2, with TRBD2 matching over 13 bases. There are 17 residues in the CDR3. The germline gives CDR1 MGHRA, CDR2 YSYEKL. Germline trimming cut 4 bases from V and 1 base from J; bases unmatched to any gene: 3. The CDR3 spells CASSRRTSGGNTGELFF. Written as DNA, the CDR3 is TGCGCCAGCAGCCGCCGGACTAGCGGGGGGAACACCGGGGAGCTGTTTTTT.

This chain links TRBV12-3 or TRBV12-4 with TRBJ1-6; 7 nucleotides agree with TRBD1. V lost 5 bases and J lost 8; bases outside the gene matches: 3. This CDR3 is 13 amino acids long. The CDR3 DNA reads TGTGCCAGCAGTCGACAGGGAGATTCACCCCTCCACTTT. It specifies CASSRQGDSPLHF.